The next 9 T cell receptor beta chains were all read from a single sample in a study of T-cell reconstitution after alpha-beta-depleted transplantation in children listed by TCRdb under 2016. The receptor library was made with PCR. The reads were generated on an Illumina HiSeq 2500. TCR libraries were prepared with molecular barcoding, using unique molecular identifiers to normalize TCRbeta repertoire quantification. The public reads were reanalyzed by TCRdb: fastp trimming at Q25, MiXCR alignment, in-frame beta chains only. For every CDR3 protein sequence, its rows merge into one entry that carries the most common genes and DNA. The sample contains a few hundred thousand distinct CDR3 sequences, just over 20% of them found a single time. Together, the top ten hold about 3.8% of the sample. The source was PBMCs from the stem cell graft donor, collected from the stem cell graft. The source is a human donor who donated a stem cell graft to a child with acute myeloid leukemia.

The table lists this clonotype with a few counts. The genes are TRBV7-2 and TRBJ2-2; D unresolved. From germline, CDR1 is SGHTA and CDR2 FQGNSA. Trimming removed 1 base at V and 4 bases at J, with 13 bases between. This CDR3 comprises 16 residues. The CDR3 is CASSLVTRPSTGELFF. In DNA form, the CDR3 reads TGTGCCAGCAGCTTAGTTACCCGCCCGAGCACCGGGGAGCTGTTTTTT.

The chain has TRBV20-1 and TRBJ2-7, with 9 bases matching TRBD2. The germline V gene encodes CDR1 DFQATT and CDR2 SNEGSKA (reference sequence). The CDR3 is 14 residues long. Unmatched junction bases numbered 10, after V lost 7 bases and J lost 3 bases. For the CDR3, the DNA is TGCAGTGTTGCTAGCGGGACGTCAAGCTACGAGCAGTACTTC. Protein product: CSVASGTSSYEQYF.

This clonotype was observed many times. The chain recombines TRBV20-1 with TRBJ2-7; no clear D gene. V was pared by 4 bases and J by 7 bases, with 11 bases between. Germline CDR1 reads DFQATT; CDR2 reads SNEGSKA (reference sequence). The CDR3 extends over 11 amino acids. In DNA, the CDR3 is TGCAGTGCTAAGGAGCGCGAAGAGCAGTACTTC. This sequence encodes CSAKEREEQYF.

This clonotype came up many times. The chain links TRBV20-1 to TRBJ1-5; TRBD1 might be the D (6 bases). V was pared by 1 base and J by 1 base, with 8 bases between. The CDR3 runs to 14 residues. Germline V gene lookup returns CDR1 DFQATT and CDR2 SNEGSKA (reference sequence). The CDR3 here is CSARGQGSNQPQHF. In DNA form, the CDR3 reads TGCAGTGCTAGAGGGCAGGGGAGCAATCAGCCCCAGCATTTT.

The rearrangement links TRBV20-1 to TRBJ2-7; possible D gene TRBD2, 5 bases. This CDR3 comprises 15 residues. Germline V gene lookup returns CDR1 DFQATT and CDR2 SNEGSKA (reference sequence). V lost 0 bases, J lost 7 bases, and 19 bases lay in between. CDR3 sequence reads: CSARDRELVPREQYF. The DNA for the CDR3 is TGCAGTGCTAGAGATAGGGAGCTAGTCCCTAGGGAGCAGTACTTC.

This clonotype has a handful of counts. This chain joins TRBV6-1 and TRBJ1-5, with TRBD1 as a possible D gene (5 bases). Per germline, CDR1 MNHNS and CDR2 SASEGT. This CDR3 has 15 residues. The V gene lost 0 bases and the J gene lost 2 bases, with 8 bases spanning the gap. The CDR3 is CASSEAWGGNQPQHF. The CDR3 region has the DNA TGTGCCAGCAGTGAAGCGTGGGGCGGCAATCAGCCCCAGCATTTT.

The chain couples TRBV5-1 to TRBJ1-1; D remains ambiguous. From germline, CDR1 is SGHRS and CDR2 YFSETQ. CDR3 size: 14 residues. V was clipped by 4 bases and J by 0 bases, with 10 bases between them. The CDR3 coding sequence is TGCGCCAGCAGCCTAGACACCGTGAACACTGAAGCTTTCTTT. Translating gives CASSLDTVNTEAFF.

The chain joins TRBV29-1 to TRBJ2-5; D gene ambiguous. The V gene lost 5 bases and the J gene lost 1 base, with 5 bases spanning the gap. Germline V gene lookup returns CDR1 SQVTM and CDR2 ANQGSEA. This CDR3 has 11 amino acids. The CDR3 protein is CSVWFQETQYF. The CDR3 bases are TGCAGCGTTTGGTTCCAAGAGACCCAGTACTTC.

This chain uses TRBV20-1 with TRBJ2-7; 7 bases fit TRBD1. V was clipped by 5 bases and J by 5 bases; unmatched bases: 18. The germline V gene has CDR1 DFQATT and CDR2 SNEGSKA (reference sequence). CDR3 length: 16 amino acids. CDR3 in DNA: TGCAGTGCTCCGCAGAGATCCGCAGGGGGTTTGAACGAGCAGTACTTC. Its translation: CSAPQRSAGGLNEQYF.